These 27 T cell receptor beta chains share one sample of origin, sequenced in a study of blood T cells in healthy people across ages. A second about 7 to 11 cycle PCR used barcoded and J-beta primers. One entry per CDR3 protein, called by TCRdb with MiXCR from the 5' RACE reads. The sample shows approximately 960,000 distinct CDR3 sequences, about 29% of them seen only once. This same sample was also part of a study on T cells of mothers and their children.

The specimen was blood. The receptors were gathered from a woman in her thirties or forties in good health.

The chain carries TRBV7-2 and TRBJ1-4; 8 bases fit TRBD1. Germline V gene sequence: CDR1 SGHTA, CDR2 FQGNSA. With V trimmed by 4 bases and J by 3 bases, 10 bases remained unmatched. CDR3 length equals 17 residues. The CDR3 is CASSSRIGTGSNEKLFF. In DNA, the CDR3 is TGTGCCAGCAGCTCAAGAATAGGGACAGGCTCTAATGAAAAACTGTTTTTT.

The rearrangement uses TRBV19 and TRBJ1-1, with a possible D match to TRBD1 (5 bases). Trimming cost V 6 bases and J 6 bases, with 17 bases left between them. CDR3 length: 14 residues. The germline gives CDR1 LNHDA, CDR2 SQIVND (reference sequence). This chain's CDR3 is CASSPLHGDAEAFF. DNA for the CDR3: TGTGCCAGTAGCCCTCTCCATGGGGACGCTGAAGCTTTCTTT.

This clonotype was counted ten times or more. J is TRBJ2-5 and V is TRBV6-5; D is unclear. The CDR3 sequence is 13 residues long. Germline CDR1 is MNHEY and CDR2 is SVGAGI. The V end lost 6 bases, the J end lost 5 bases, and 13 bases lay between the germline ends. DNA of the CDR3: TGTGCCAGCAGCCCCGCCCCTGAGGAGACCCAGTACTTC. Translation: CASSPAPEETQYF.

This sequence joins TRBV7-9 and TRBJ1-2; D possibly corresponds to TRBD1 (6 bases). The CDR3 length is 17 residues. Looked up from germline, CDR1 is SEHNR and CDR2 is FQNEAQ (reference sequence). V lost 4 bases and J lost 1, with 19 bases in between. The CDR3 coding sequence is TGTGCCAGCAGCTCTTCAAAGAGGACAGCCTTTAACTATGGCTACACCTTC. Translated, it gives CASSSSKRTAFNYGYTF.

This clonotype appeared a few times. This chain connects TRBV28 to TRBJ1-5; a weak D match, TRBD1 (6 bases). V was pared by 5 bases and J by 7 bases, with 15 bases between. There are 14 residues in the CDR3. CDR1 is MDHEN and CDR2 is SYDVKM in the germline V gene. CDR3: CASSVTGSWQPQHF. The CDR3 nucleotides are TGTGCCAGCAGTGTTACAGGGAGTTGGCAGCCCCAGCATTTT. Drawing the rest from reference TRBV28 and TRBJ1-5, the complete variable domain is DVKVTQSSRYLVKRTGEKVFLECVQDMDHENMFWYRQDPGLGLRLIYFSYDVKMKEKGDIPEGYSVSREKKERFSLILESASTNQTSMYLCASSVTGSWQPQHFGDGTRLSIL.

The chain joins TRBV3-1 to TRBJ2-1; TRBD2 might be the D (6 bases). This CDR3 is 15 amino acids long. The germline gives CDR1 LGHDT, CDR2 YNNKEL (reference sequence). The V and J ends lost 1 base and 4 bases respectively, with 11 bases between them. This CDR3 is CASSQAPSAYNEQFF. The CDR3 DNA sequence: TGTGCCAGCAGCCAAGCTCCTAGCGCTTACAATGAGCAGTTCTTC.

The rearrangement joins TRBV6-5 to TRBJ2-4; 10 bases match TRBD2. J gave up 13 bases and V 5 bases, and 14 bases lay outside the gene matches. Per germline, CDR1 MNHEY and CDR2 SVGAGI. The CDR3 runs to 15 residues. This CDR3 is CASSLTSGAYNEQYF. In nucleotides, the CDR3 is TGTGCCAGCAGTCTAACTAGCGGGGCTTACAATGAGCAGTACTTC.

In its sample, this clonotype was seen once. The V call is TRBV7-9, the J call TRBJ2-5; D uncertain. In germline, CDR1 is SEHNR, CDR2 FQNEAQ (reference sequence). The ends were cut back, 5 bases at V and 2 bases at J, with 12 bases in the middle. CDR3 length: 14 residues. The CDR3 DNA sequence: TGTGCCAGCAGCGGCCCCGGGCGACAAGAGACCCAGTACTTC. This translates into CASSGPGRQETQYF.

V is TRBV29-1 and J is TRBJ1-2, with 7 nucleotides matching TRBD1. Trimming at V came to 2 bases and at J to 4 bases, leaving 4 bases not matched to a gene. CDR1 and CDR2 from the germline V gene are SQVTM and ANQGSEA. This CDR3 comprises 13 residues. The CDR3 DNA follows: TGCAGCGTTGAACTGAGGGGGCCCTATGGCTACACCTTC. Protein sequence: CSVELRGPYGYTF.

The V call is TRBV20-1, the J call TRBJ1-2; tentative D call: TRBD1 (5 bases). CDR1 is DFQATT and CDR2 is SNEGSKA in the germline V gene (reference sequence). V dropped 6 bases and J dropped 0 bases, with 17 bases sitting between them. The CDR3 loop spans 15 amino acids. CDR3 bases: TGCAGTGCCACCGGACATAGAGGATCTAACTATGGCTACACCTTC. Encoded protein: CSATGHRGSNYGYTF.

Many counts were recorded for this clonotype. The rearrangement uses TRBV6-5 and TRBJ1-2; 11 bases fit TRBD1. Trimming took 5 bases from V and 4 from J; bases not matched to a gene: 3. The CDR3 contains 14 residues. Germline-derived CDR1 and CDR2 are MNHEY and SVGAGI. The CDR3 region is CASSQGQGVYGYTF. In DNA, the CDR3 is TGTGCCAGCAGTCAGGGACAGGGGGTCTATGGCTACACCTTC.

This clonotype was counted between two and nine times. This chain connects TRBV30 to TRBJ2-1, with a possible D match to TRBD1 (6 bases). Germline-derived CDR1 and CDR2 are GTSNPN and SVGIG (reference sequence). The CDR3 spans 15 residues. Trimming cost V 0 bases and J 3 bases, with 12 bases left between them. CDR3 sequence: CAWSVRDTVYNEQFF. The CDR3 DNA follows: TGTGCCTGGAGTGTACGGGACACCGTCTACAATGAGCAGTTCTTC.

This clonotype was found many times. The chain uses TRBV12-3 or TRBV12-4 and TRBJ2-5, with 7 nucleotides matching TRBD2. The V and J ends lost 6 bases and 5 bases, in that order; junction bases with no gene match: 15. The CDR3 totals 16 residues. CDR3 loop: CASSLTGPNGRETQYF. CDR3 DNA sequence: TGTGCCAGCAGCCTCACGGGACCCAACGGGAGGGAGACCCAGTACTTC.

There are many counts of this clonotype. V is TRBV7-2 and J is TRBJ2-1; D is undetermined. Germline assignment: CDR1 SGHTA and CDR2 FQGNSA. CDR3 length equals 15 residues. Trimming took 5 bases from V and 0 from J, leaving 11 bases between them. The CDR3 sequence is CASSKEQSSYNEQFF. The CDR3 DNA is TGTGCCAGCAGCAAAGAGCAGAGCTCCTACAATGAGCAGTTCTTC.

The V gene is TRBV5-1, the J gene TRBJ1-4; tentative D call: TRBD1 (6 bases). The V end was cut by 0 bases, the J end by 0 bases, with 15 bases between. The CDR3 has 18 amino acids. From germline, CDR1 is SGHRS and CDR2 YFSETQ. The DNA for the CDR3 is TGCGCCAGCAGCTTGGAATCAGGGGAGTTCGCAACTAATGAAAAACTGTTTTTT. It codes for CASSLESGEFATNEKLFF.

This chain connects TRBV3-1 to TRBJ2-5; 9 bases are a match to TRBD1. With V trimmed by 6 bases and J by 4 bases, 12 bases remained unmatched. The CDR3 sequence is 16 residues long. Germline V gene lookup returns CDR1 LGHDT and CDR2 YNNKEL (reference sequence). The CDR3 region is CASRRSGGQGGETQYF. CDR3 coding DNA: TGTGCCAGCAGACGAAGTGGGGGACAGGGTGGAGAGACCCAGTACTTC.

In its sample, this clonotype was seen a few times. The CDR3 loop reads CASSLAGQGPNYGYTF. The CDR3 DNA sequence: TGTGCCAGCAGCCTCGCGGGACAGGGGCCCAACTATGGCTACACCTTC. The chain recombines TRBV7-9 with TRBJ1-2; TRBD1 matches 10 bases. The germline V gene encodes CDR1 SEHNR and CDR2 FQNEAQ (reference sequence). Trimming took 5 bases from V and 2 from J; bases not matched to a gene: 8. The CDR3 consists of 16 residues.

For this clonotype: A much more abundant neighbour one base away suggests this may be a read error. J is TRBJ2-4 and V is TRBV12-3 or TRBV12-4; D perhaps matches TRBD1 (6 bases). The J call could be wrong; TRBJ2-7 is a better fit for the DNA end. CDR3 size: 15 residues. CDR3 nucleotide sequence: TGTGCCAGCAGTTTAGGCAGGGGCGGGTACTACGAGCAGTACTTC. Its protein is CASSLGRGGYYEQYF.

This clonotype was counted between two and nine times. This chain joins TRBV29-1 and TRBJ1-1, with 8 bases that match TRBD1. The germline CDR1 and CDR2 sequences are SQVTM and ANQGSEA. This CDR3 spans 15 amino acids. The CDR3, as DNA: TGCAGTGTTCGAGGAGACGGACAGGGCTACACTGAAGCTTTCTTT. Protein sequence: CSVRGDGQGYTEAFF. Looking up the rest from reference TRBV29-1 and TRBJ1-1 gives the full variable domain: SAVISQKPSRDICQRGTSLTIQCQVDSQVTMMFWYRQQPGQSLTLIATANQGSEATYESGFVIDKFPISRPNLTFSTLTVSNMSPEDSSIYLCSVRGDGQGYTEAFFGQGTRLTVV.

There are a few counts of this clonotype. The chain joins TRBV14 to TRBJ1-2, with 11 positions matching TRBD1. CDR1 SGHDN and CDR2 FVKESK come from the germline V gene. This CDR3 is 14 amino acids long. V lost 4 bases to trimming and J lost 9 bases; unmatched junction nucleotides: 7. For the CDR3, the DNA is TGTGCCAGCAGCCCATCCGGGACAGGGGGGAGCTACACCTTC. Amino acid sequence: CASSPSGTGGSYTF.

This clonotype was seen a few times. V usage is TRBV6-1 and J usage is TRBJ2-1, with D hard to call. The V end was cut by 6 bases, the J end by 5 bases, with 11 bases between. The V gene's germline CDR1 is MNHNS and CDR2 SASEGT. This CDR3 comprises 13 residues. DNA of the CDR3: TGTGCCAGCAGGCTGGGCGGCAACAATGAGCAGTTCTTC. This codes for CASRLGGNNEQFF.

This clonotype was observed a handful of times. The genes are TRBV29-1 and TRBJ1-2, with TRBD1 matching over 9 bases. The CDR3 is made up of 14 amino acids. Germline V CDR1 and CDR2: SQVTM, ANQGSEA. V gave up 4 bases and J gave up 5 bases; unmatched junction bases: 8. The CDR3 DNA reads TGCAGCGTTGTGGGGGACAGGGTACGATATGGCTACACCTTC. Protein product: CSVVGDRVRYGYTF.

Points on this clonotype: With a much larger clone just one base away, this may be a read error. This chain links TRBV5-1 with TRBJ2-3; TRBD2 matches at 9 bases. The germline V gene encodes CDR1 SGHRS and CDR2 YFSETQ. The CDR3 totals 16 residues. The trim removed 0 bases at V and 2 bases at J, leaving 4 bases unmatched. CDR3 sequence reads: CASSLVAGDITDTQYF. The CDR3 DNA is TGCGCCAGCAGCTTGGTAGCGGGGGATATCACAGATACGCAGTATTTT.

The chain employs TRBV19 and TRBJ1-1, with D possibly being TRBD1 (5 bases). CDR1 and CDR2 from the germline V gene are LNHDA and SQIVND (reference sequence). V was shortened by 5 bases and J by 7 bases, with 14 bases between the two germline ends. This CDR3 spans 13 amino acids. The CDR3 DNA reads as TGTGCCAGTAGTGGGCAGGGAGTTCATGAAGCTTTCTTT. Translated, it gives CASSGQGVHEAFF. The variable domain in full, completed from reference TRBV19 and TRBJ1-1, reads DGGITQSPKYLFRKEGQNVTLSCEQNLNHDAMYWYRQDPGQGLRLIYYSQIVNDFQKGDIAEGYSVSREKKESFPLTVTSAQKNPTAFYLCASSGQGVHEAFFGQGTRLTVV.

This clonotype came up many times. The chain has TRBV12-3 or TRBV12-4 and TRBJ1-2; 8 bases are shared with TRBD1. This CDR3 is built from 16 residues. V was clipped by 0 bases and J by 7 bases; unmatched bases: 10. For the CDR3, the DNA is TGTGCCAGCAGTTTAGCGGGAGTCAGGGGGCGGTTTGGCTACACCTTC. Its translation: CASSLAGVRGRFGYTF.

This chain uses TRBV4-1 with TRBJ2-3; TRBD2 matches 8 bases. The CDR3 runs to 16 residues. Germline assignment: CDR1 MGHRA and CDR2 YSYEKL. After removal of 1 base from V and 4 bases from J, the junction contained 7 bases not matched to a gene. Here the CDR3 DNA reads TGCGCCAGCAGCCAAGTAGGGCGGGAGGTCGCAGATACGCAGTATTTT. Its translation is CASSQVGREVADTQYF.

This clonotype showed up many times. V and J are TRBV4-1 and TRBJ2-7, with TRBD2 matching over 7 bases. The CDR3 is made up of 14 amino acids. V dropped 6 bases and J dropped 0; count of bases not matched to a gene: 5. Per the germline V gene, CDR1 is MGHRA and CDR2 is YSYEKL. The CDR3 sequence is CASRRDYSSYEQYF. The DNA of the CDR3 is TGCGCCAGCAGACGGGACTATTCCTCCTACGAGCAGTACTTC.